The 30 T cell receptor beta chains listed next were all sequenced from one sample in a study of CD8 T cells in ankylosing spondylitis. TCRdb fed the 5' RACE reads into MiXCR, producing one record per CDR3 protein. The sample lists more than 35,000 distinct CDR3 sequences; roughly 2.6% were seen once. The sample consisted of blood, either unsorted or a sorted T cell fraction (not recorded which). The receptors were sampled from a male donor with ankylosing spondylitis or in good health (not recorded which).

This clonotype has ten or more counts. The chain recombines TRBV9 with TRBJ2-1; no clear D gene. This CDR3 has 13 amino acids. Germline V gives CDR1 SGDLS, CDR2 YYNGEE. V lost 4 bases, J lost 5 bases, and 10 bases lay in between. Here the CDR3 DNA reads TGTGCCAGCAGCCCCCCTTCTCACAATGAGCAGTTCTTC. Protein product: CASSPPSHNEQFF.

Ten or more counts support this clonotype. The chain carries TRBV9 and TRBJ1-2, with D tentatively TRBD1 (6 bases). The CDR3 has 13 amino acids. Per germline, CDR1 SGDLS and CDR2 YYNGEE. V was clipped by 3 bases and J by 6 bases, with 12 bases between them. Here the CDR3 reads CASSDWTEDGYTF. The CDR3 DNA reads TGTGCCAGCAGCGATTGGACAGAGGATGGCTACACCTTC.

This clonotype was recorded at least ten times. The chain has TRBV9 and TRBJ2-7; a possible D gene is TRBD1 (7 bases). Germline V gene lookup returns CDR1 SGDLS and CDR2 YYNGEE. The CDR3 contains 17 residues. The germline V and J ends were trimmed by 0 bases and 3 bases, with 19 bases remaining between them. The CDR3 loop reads CASSVGPLPQGGYEQYF. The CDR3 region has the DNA TGTGCCAGCAGCGTAGGCCCCCTACCGCAGGGGGGCTACGAGCAGTACTTC.

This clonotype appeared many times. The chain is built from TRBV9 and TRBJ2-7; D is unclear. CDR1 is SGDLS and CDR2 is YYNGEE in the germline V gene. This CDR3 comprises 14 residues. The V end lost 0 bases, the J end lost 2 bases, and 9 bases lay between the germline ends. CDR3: CASSVGQVAYEQYF. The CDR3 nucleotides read TGTGCCAGCAGCGTAGGCCAAGTTGCCTACGAGCAGTACTTC.

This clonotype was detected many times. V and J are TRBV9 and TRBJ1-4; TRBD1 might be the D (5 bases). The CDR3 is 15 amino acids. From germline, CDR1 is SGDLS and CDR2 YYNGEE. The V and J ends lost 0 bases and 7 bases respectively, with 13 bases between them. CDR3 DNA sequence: TGTGCCAGCAGCGTAGCTGGAGGGGCGGGTGAAAAACTGTTTTTT. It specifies CASSVAGGAGEKLFF.

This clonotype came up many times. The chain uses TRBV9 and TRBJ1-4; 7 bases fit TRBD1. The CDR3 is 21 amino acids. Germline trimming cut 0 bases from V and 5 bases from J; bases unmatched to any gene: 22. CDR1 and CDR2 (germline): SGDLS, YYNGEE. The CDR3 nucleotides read TGTGCCAGCAGCGTAGACGGAGGGACAGCCCTACACCGAACGAAGAATGAAAAACTGTTTTTT. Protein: CASSVDGGTALHRTKNEKLFF.

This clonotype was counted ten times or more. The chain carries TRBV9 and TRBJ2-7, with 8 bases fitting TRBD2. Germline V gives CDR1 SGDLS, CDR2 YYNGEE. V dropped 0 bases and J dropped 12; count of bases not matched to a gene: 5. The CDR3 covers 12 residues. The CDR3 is CASSVAGGRRYF. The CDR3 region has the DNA TGTGCCAGCAGCGTAGCCGGCGGGAGGCGGTACTTC.

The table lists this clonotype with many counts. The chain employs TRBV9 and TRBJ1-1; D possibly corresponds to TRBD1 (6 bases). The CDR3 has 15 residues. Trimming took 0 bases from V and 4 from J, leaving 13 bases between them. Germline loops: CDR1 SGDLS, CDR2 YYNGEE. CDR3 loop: CASSVGTVGTTEAFF. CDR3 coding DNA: TGTGCCAGCAGCGTAGGGACAGTTGGTACCACTGAAGCTTTCTTT. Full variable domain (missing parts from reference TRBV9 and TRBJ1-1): DSGVTQTPKHLITATGQRVTLRCSPRSGDLSVYWYQQSLDQGLQFLIQYYNGEERAKGNILERFSAQQFPDLHSELNLSSLELGDSALYFCASSVGTVGTTEAFFGQGTRLTVV.

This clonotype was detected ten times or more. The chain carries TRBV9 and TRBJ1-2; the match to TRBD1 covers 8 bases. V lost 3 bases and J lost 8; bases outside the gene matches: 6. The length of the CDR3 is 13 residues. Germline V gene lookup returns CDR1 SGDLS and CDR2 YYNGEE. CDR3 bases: TGTGCCAGCAGCGAGGGACAGGCAGGCGGCTACACCTTC. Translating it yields CASSEGQAGGYTF.

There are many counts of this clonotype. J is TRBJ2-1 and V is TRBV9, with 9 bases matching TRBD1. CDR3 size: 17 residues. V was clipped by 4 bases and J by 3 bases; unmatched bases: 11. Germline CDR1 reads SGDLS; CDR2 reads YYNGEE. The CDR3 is CASSQPPGQGYYNEQFF. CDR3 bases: TGTGCCAGCAGCCAGCCTCCGGGACAGGGTTACTACAATGAGCAGTTCTTC. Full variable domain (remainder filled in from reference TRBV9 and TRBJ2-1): DSGVTQTPKHLITATGQRVTLRCSPRSGDLSVYWYQQSLDQGLQFLIQYYNGEERAKGNILERFSAQQFPDLHSELNLSSLELGDSALYFCASSQPPGQGYYNEQFFGPGTRLTVL.

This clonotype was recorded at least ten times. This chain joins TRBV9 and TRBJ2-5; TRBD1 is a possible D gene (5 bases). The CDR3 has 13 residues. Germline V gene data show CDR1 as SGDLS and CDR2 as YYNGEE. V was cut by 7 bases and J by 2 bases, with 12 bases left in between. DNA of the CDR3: TGTGCCAGCTCCCAGGCAGGGCAAGAGACCCAGTACTTC. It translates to CASSQAGQETQYF.

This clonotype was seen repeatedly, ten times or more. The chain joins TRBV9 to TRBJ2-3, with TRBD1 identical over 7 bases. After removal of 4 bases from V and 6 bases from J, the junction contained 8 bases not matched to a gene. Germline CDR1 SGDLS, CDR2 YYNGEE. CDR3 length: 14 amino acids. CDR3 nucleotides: TGTGCCAGCAGCCCCGGACAGGTTTCTGATACGCAGTATTTT. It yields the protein CASSPGQVSDTQYF.

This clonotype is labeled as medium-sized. The chain's CDR3 is CASSGEPGLALYEQYF. In nucleotides, the CDR3 is TGTGCCAGCAGCGGGGAGCCGGGACTAGCGTTATACGAGCAGTACTTC. The V call is TRBV9, the J call TRBJ2-7; TRBD2 agrees at 10 bases. V lost 3 bases to trimming and J lost 4 bases; unmatched junction nucleotides: 10. Germline loops: CDR1 SGDLS, CDR2 YYNGEE. This CDR3 spans 16 amino acids.

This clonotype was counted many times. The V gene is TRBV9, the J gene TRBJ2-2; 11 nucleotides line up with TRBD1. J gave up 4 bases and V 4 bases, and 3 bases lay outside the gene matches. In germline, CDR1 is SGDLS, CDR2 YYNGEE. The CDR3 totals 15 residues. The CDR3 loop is CASSPGQGGTGELFF. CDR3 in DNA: TGTGCCAGCAGCCCGGGACAGGGGGGCACCGGGGAGCTGTTTTTT. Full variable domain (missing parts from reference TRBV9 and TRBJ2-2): DSGVTQTPKHLITATGQRVTLRCSPRSGDLSVYWYQQSLDQGLQFLIQYYNGEERAKGNILERFSAQQFPDLHSELNLSSLELGDSALYFCASSPGQGGTGELFFGEGSRLTVL.

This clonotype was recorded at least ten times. CDR3 coding DNA: TGTGCCAGCAGCGTGGACTGGGGGGGAAACGAGCAGTACTTC. Translating it yields CASSVDWGGNEQYF. J is TRBJ2-7 and V is TRBV9; TRBD2 agrees at 7 bases. Germline loops: CDR1 SGDLS, CDR2 YYNGEE. The V and J ends lost 2 bases and 5 bases, in that order; junction bases with no gene match: 7. The CDR3 loop spans 14 amino acids.

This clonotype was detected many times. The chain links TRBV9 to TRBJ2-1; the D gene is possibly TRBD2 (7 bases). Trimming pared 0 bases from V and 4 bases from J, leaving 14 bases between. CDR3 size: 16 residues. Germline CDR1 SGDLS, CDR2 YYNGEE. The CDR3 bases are TGTGCCAGCAGCGTAGGGGGGCGGGAGACGTACAATGAGCAGTTCTTC. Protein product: CASSVGGRETYNEQFF.

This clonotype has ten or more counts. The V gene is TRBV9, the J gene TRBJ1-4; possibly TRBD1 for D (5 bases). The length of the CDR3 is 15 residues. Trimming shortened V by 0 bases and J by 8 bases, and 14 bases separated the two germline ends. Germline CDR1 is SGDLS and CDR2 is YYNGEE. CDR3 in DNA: TGTGCCAGCAGCGTAGGTGAGGGGTTCGGCGAAAAACTGTTTTTT. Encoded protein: CASSVGEGFGEKLFF.

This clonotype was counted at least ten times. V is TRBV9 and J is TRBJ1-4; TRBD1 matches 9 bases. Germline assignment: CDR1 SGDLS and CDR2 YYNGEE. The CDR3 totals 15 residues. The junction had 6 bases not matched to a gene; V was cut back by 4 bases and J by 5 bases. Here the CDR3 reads CASSPGQGSNEKLFF. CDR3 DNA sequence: TGTGCCAGCAGCCCTGGACAGGGGAGCAATGAAAAACTGTTTTTT.

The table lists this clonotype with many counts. CDR3 DNA sequence: TGTGCCAGCAGCCCCAACGGACTAGCGGGAGGCGAGCAGTACTTC. It encodes CASSPNGLAGGEQYF. The genes are TRBV9 and TRBJ2-7; 14 bases fit TRBD2. CDR1 is SGDLS and CDR2 is YYNGEE in the germline V gene. CDR3 length: 15 amino acids. Trimming took 4 bases from V and 6 from J; bases not matched to a gene: 6. Full variable domain (outside the CDR3, taken from reference TRBV9 and TRBJ2-7): DSGVTQTPKHLITATGQRVTLRCSPRSGDLSVYWYQQSLDQGLQFLIQYYNGEERAKGNILERFSAQQFPDLHSELNLSSLELGDSALYFCASSPNGLAGGEQYFGPGTRLTVT.

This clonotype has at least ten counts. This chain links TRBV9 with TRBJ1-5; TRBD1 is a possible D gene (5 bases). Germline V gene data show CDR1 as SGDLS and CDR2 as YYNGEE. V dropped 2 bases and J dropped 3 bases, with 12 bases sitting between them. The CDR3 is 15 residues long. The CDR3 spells CASSVGGLTNQPQHF. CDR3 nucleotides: TGTGCCAGCAGCGTTGGGGGGTTGACCAATCAGCCCCAGCATTTT.

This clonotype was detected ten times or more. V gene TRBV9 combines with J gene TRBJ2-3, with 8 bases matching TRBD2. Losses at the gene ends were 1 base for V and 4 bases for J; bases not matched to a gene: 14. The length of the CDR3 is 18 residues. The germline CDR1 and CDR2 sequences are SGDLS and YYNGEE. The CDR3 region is CASSVSPGAGGRADTQYF. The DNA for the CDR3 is TGTGCCAGCAGCGTATCCCCCGGTGCGGGGGGCCGCGCAGATACGCAGTATTTT.

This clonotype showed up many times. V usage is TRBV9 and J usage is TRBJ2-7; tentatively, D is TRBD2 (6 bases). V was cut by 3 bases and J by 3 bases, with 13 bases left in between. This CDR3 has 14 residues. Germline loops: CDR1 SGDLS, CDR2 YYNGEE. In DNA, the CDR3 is TGTGCCAGCAGCGGGGGACTCCCAAGCTACGAGCAGTACTTC. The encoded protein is CASSGGLPSYEQYF. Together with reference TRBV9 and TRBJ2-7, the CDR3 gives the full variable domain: DSGVTQTPKHLITATGQRVTLRCSPRSGDLSVYWYQQSLDQGLQFLIQYYNGEERAKGNILERFSAQQFPDLHSELNLSSLELGDSALYFCASSGGLPSYEQYFGPGTRLTVT.

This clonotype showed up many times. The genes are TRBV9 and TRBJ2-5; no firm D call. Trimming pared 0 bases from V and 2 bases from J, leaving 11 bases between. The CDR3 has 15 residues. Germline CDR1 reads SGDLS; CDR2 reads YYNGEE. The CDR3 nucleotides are TGTGCCAGCAGCGTAGCGGCTGCGGAGCAAGAGACCCAGTACTTC. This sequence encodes CASSVAAAEQETQYF.

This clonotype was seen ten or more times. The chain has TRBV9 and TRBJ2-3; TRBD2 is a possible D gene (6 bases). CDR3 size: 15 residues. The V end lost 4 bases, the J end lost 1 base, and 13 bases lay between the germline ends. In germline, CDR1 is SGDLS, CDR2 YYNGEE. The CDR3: CASSKEGLGTDTQYF. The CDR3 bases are TGTGCCAGCAGCAAGGAGGGGTTGGGCACAGATACGCAGTATTTT. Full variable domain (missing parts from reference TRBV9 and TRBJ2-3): DSGVTQTPKHLITATGQRVTLRCSPRSGDLSVYWYQQSLDQGLQFLIQYYNGEERAKGNILERFSAQQFPDLHSELNLSSLELGDSALYFCASSKEGLGTDTQYFGPGTRLTVL.

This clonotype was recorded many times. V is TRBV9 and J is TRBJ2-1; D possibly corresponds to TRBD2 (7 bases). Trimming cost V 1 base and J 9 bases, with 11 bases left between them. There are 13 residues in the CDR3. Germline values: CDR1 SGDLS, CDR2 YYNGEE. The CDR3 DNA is TGTGCCAGCAGCGTAAGGGGGGAGGGTGAGCAGTTCTTC. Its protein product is CASSVRGEGEQFF.

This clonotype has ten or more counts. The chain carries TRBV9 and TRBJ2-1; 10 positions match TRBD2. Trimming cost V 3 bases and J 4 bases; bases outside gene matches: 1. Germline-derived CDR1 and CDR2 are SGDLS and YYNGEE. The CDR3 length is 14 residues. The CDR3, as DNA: TGTGCCAGCAGCGCTAGCGGGAGTTACAATGAGCAGTTCTTC. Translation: CASSASGSYNEQFF.

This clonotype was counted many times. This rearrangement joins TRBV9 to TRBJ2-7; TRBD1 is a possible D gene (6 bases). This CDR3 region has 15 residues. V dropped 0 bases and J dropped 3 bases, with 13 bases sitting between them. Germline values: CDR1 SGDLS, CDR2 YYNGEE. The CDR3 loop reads CASSVGPGHNYEQYF. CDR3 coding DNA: TGTGCCAGCAGCGTAGGACCGGGACACAACTACGAGCAGTACTTC. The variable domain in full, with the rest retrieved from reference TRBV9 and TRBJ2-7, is DSGVTQTPKHLITATGQRVTLRCSPRSGDLSVYWYQQSLDQGLQFLIQYYNGEERAKGNILERFSAQQFPDLHSELNLSSLELGDSALYFCASSVGPGHNYEQYFGPGTRLTVT.

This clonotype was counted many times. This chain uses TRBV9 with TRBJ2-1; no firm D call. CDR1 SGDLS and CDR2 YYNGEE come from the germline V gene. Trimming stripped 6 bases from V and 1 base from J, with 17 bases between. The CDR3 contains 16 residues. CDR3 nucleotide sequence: TGTGCCAGCACCGCCCCTGAGGCCTCATCCTACAATGAGCAGTTCTTC. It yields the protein CASTAPEASSYNEQFF. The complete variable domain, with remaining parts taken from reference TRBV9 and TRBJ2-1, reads DSGVTQTPKHLITATGQRVTLRCSPRSGDLSVYWYQQSLDQGLQFLIQYYNGEERAKGNILERFSAQQFPDLHSELNLSSLELGDSALYFCASTAPEASSYNEQFFGPGTRLTVL.

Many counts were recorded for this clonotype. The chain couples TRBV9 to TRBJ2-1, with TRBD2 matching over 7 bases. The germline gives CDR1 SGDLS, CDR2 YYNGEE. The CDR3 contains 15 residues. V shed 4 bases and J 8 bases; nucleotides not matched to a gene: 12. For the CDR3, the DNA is TGTGCCAGCAGCCCCGGATGGCGGGAGATCTATGAGCAGTTCTTC. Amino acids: CASSPGWREIYEQFF.

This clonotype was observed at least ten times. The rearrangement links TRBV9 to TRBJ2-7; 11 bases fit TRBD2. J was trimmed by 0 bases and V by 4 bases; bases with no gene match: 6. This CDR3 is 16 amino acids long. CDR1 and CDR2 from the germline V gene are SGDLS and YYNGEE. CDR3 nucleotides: TGTGCCAGCAGCCCAGGGACTAGCGGATACTCCTACGAGCAGTACTTC. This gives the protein CASSPGTSGYSYEQYF.